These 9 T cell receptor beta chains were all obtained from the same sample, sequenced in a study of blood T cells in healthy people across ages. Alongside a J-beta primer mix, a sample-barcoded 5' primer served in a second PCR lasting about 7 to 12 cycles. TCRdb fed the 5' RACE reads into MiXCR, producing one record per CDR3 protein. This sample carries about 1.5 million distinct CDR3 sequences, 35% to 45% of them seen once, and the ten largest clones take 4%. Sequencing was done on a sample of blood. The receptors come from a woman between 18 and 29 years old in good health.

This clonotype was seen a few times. The chain's CDR3 is CASSNKGLDTDTQYF. The CDR3 DNA is TGTGCCAGCAGTAATAAGGGACTTGACACAGATACGCAGTATTTT. The gene calls are TRBV6-1 and TRBJ2-3; D is perhaps TRBD2 (6 bases). The CDR3 is 15 amino acids. CDR1 and CDR2 from the germline V gene are MNHNS and SASEGT. V lost 5 bases, J lost 2 bases, and 14 bases lay in between.

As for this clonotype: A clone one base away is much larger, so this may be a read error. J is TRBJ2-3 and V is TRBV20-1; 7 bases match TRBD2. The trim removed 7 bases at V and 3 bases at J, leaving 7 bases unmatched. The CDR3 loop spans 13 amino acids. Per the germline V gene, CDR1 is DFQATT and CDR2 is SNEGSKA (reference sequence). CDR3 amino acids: CSVPTSRTDTQYF. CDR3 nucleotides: TGCAGTGTTCCGACTAGCAGAACAGATACGCAGTATTTT.

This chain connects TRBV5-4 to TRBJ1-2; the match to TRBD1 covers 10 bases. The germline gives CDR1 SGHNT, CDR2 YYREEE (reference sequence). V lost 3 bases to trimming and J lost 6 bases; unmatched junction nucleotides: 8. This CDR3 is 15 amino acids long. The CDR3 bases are TGTGCCAGCAGCTCCCGACAGGGGGCAAAGGATGGCTACACCTTC. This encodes CASSSRQGAKDGYTF.

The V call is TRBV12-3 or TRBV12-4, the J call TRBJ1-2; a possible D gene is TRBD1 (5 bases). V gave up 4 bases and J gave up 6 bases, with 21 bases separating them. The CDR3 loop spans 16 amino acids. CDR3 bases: TGTGCCAGCAGTTCTCTGCCAGGGCAGGCGAACCATGGCTACACCTTC. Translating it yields CASSSLPGQANHGYTF.

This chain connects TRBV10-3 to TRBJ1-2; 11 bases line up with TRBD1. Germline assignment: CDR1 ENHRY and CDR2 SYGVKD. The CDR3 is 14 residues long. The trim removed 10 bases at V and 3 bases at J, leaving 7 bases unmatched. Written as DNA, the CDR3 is TGTGCCAACCCTCCGGGACAGGGGGACTATGGCTACACCTTC. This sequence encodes CANPPGQGDYGYTF.

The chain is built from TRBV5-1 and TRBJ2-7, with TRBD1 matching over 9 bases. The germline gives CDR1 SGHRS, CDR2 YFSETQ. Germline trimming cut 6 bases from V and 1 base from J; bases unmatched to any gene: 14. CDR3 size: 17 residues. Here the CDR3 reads CASIREGQGIGSYEQYF. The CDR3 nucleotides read TGCGCCAGCATCAGAGAGGGACAGGGTATAGGGTCCTACGAGCAGTACTTC.

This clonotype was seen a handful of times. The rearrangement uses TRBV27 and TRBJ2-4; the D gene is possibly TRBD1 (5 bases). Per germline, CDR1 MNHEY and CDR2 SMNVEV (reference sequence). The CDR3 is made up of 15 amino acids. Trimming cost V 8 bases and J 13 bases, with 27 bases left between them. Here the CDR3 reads CASGYTGQGRVEQYF. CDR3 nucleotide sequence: TGTGCCAGCGGGTATACTGGACAAGGAAGGGTTGAGCAGTACTTC.

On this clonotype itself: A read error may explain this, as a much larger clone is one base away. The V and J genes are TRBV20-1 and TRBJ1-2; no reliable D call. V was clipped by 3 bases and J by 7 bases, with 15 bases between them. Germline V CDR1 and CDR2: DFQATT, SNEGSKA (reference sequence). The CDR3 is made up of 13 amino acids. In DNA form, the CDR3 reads TGCAGTGCTAGTCCCCAGGAGGCGTTTGGCTACACCTTC. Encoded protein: CSASPQEAFGYTF.

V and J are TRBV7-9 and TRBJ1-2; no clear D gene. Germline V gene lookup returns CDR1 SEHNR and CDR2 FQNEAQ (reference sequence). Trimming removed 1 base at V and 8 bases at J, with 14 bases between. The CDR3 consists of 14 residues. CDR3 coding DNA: TGTGCCAGCAGCTTAGAGGCGGCTACCGGCGGCTACACCTTC. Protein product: CASSLEAATGGYTF.